This T cell receptor beta chain was identified in a study of OX40 agonist ivuxolimab in advanced cancers. Study-wide context: Each patient was given ivuxolimab into a vein every 2 weeks, at 0.01 to 10 mg/kg. Among those enrolled, mean age was approximately 62 years (range about 20 to 79) and 75% to 85% were male.

Baseline was the first blood sampling point, followed by cycle 4 day 1 and cycle 7 day 1. A few counts support this clone. The same CDR3 also results from other DNA sequences found in this sample. The CDR3 consists of 15 residues. The ends were cut back, 2 bases at V and 0 bases at J, with 8 bases in the middle. From germline, CDR1 is LNHDA and CDR2 SQIVND (reference sequence). Some clones are missing from TCRdb's copy, which holds only in-frame ones; the method was immunoSEQ multiplex PCR. Of 60,000 to 100,000 clones in the sample, approximately 80% were seen once. The input for sequencing was CD4+ or CD8+ T cells sorted from blood, taken in a trial of the OX40 agonist ivuxolimab. The receptor was derived from an adult with an advanced solid tumor such as melanoma, head and neck, liver or kidney cancer. This rearrangement joins TRBV19 to TRBJ2-1; D is undetermined. In nucleotides, the CDR3 is TGTGCCAGTAGTATAATCCGGAGCTCCTACAATGAGCAGTTCTTC. This gives the protein CASSIIRSSYNEQFF.